This TCR beta chain was captured by sequencing in a study of CD8+CD57+ T cells in acquired aplastic anemia. Study-wide results and caveats: Patients had twenty-nine CD8+ CDR3 sequences in common with controls (the shared set).

This clonotype was seen a handful of times. What it binds is unknown. V dropped 5 bases and J dropped 4 bases, with 10 bases sitting between them. The CDR3 is 13 amino acids. Germline V gene sequence: CDR1 MNHNS, CDR2 SASEGT. Using genomic DNA as the template, TCR beta VDJ and CDR3 profiling was carried out. TCRdb independently ran MiXCR on the reads; one entry per CDR3 protein. This sample has roughly 180,000 distinct CDR3 sequences, with roughly 64% found just once. The chain recombines TRBV6-1 with TRBJ2-3; D remains unclear. The clonotype comes from a human donor with severe aplastic anemia or a healthy control (not recorded which). Sequencing input: sorted CD4+, CD8+, or CD8+CD57+ T cells (not recorded which) from PBMCs. The CDR3 region has the DNA TGTGCCAGCAGTACGCTCACAGCAGATACGCAGTATTTT. It yields the protein CASSTLTADTQYF.